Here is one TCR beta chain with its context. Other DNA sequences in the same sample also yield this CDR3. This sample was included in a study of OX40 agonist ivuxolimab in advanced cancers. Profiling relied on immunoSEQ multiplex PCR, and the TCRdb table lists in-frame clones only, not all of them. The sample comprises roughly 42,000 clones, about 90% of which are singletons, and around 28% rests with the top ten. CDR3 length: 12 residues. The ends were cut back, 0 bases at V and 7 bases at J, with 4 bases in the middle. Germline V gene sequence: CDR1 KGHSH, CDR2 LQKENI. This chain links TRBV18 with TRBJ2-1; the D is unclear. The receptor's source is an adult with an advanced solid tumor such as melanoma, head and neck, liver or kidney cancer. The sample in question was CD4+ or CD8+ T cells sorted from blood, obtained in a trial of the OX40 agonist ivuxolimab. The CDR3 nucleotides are TGTGCCAGCTCACCACCCGGTAATGAGCAGTTCTTC. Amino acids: CASSPPGNEQFF.